This TCR beta chain was observed in a study of T cells in Graves' hyperthyroidism and ophthalmopathy. The overall study: The authors collected peripheral blood at initial diagnosis, before any treatment. Broader study findings: Appearing also in blood were most of the thyroid clonotypes expanded above 0.001.

Comments on this clonotype: Its antigen is as yet unknown.

Amplification targeted TCR beta CDR3 regions from RNA transcripts. An initial round of RT-PCR targeting the TCR CDR3 relied on the HTBI primer set. Each CDR3 protein is one row after TCRdb ran MiXCR on the multiplex PCR reads. The table records around 500,000 distinct CDR3 sequences, approximately 15% of them present only once. Calling Graves' hyperthyroidism stable meant ophthalmopathy did not progress within 18 months. The source of the PBMCs was 10 ml of fresh peripheral blood. The receptor was isolated from a woman aged 40-49 years with Graves' hyperthyroidism. Sequencing input: blood.

CDR3 residues: CASSALGGGSTDTQYF. In DNA form, the CDR3 reads TGTGCCAGCAGCGCCCTGGGGGGAGGGAGCACAGATACGCAGTATTTT. The gene calls are TRBV4-2 and TRBJ2-3; 7 nucleotides line up with TRBD2. This CDR3 comprises 16 residues. V was clipped by 5 bases and J by 0 bases; unmatched bases: 8. Germline lookup yields CDR1 LGHNA and CDR2 YNFKEQ.